This entry features one T cell receptor (beta chain) sequence. An absence of ophthalmopathy progression within 18 months meant stable Graves' hyperthyroidism. The data stem from a study of T cells in Graves' hyperthyroidism and ophthalmopathy. Researchers took RNA transcripts and amplified the TCR beta CDR3 regions from them. RT-PCR in the first round (using the HTBI primer set) targeted the TCR CDR3. TCRdb reprocessed the multiplex PCR reads with MiXCR, giving one entry per CDR3 protein. This repertoire shows 550,000 to 800,000 distinct CDR3 sequences, about 17% found once; its top ten account for under 8.5%. The TCR comes from a man between 18 and 29 years old with Graves' hyperthyroidism. Sequencing was carried out using blood.

CDR3 sequence (DNA): TGCGCCAGCAGTGAGAGGACAGGGTATCACGGGGAGCTGTTTTTT. This sequence encodes CASSERTGYHGELFF. The V and J genes are TRBV10-2 and TRBJ2-2, with 8 bases that match TRBD1. Trimming at V came to 2 bases and at J to 7 bases, leaving 6 bases not matched to a gene. The germline CDR1 and CDR2 sequences are WSHSY and SAAADI. CDR3 length equals 15 residues.